The 22 T cell receptor beta chains presented below share a single source sample, sequenced in a study of blood T cell repertoires in COVID-19. The data were produced by immunoSEQ multiplex PCR, yet TCRdb's version contains in-frame clones alone and is incomplete. The table has 200,000 to 250,000 clones, approximately 83% seen once. The sequenced material came from peripheral blood. Receptors originate from a woman aged 25 to 39 who had recovered from COVID-19.

This rearrangement joins TRBV9 to TRBJ2-1; 7 bases align to TRBD2. CDR3 length: 15 amino acids. CDR1 is SGDLS, CDR2 YYNGEE, per germline. The trim removed 4 bases at V and 9 bases at J, leaving 13 bases unmatched. CDR3 in amino acids: CASSPNPGLRGEQFF. As DNA, the CDR3 is TGTGCCAGCAGCCCAAACCCGGGACTACGAGGTGAGCAGTTCTTC.

This chain links TRBV7-2 with TRBJ2-7; no clear D gene. Trimming stripped 3 bases from V and 4 bases from J, with 10 bases between. Germline CDR1 is SGHTA and CDR2 is FQGNSA. The CDR3 length is 13 residues. In nucleotides, the CDR3 is TGTGCCAGCAGCTTCAGTTGGGCTTACGAGCAGTACTTC. This translates into CASSFSWAYEQYF.

This rearrangement joins TRBV6-2 or TRBV6-3 to TRBJ2-3; unclear D gene. Per the germline V gene, CDR1 is MNHEY and CDR2 is SVGEGT. Trimming left V 6 bases short and J 5 bases short, with 9 bases between. The CDR3 is 12 amino acids. The CDR3 region has the DNA TGTGCCAGCAGCAGACGGAGAGATACGCAGTATTTT. This encodes CASSRRRDTQYF.

The rearrangement links TRBV10-3 to TRBJ2-1; 8 bases line up with TRBD2. From germline, CDR1 is ENHRY and CDR2 SYGVKD. V shed 4 bases, J shed 8 bases, and the junction held 13 bases outside the gene matches. This CDR3 has 16 residues. The CDR3 protein is CAISAPPGGGRDEQFF. For the CDR3, the DNA is TGTGCCATCAGTGCCCCCCCGGGGGGGGGCCGGGATGAGCAGTTCTTC.

The chain joins TRBV27 to TRBJ1-1; D might be TRBD1 (5 bases). The CDR3 is made up of 15 amino acids. CDR1 MNHEY and CDR2 SMNVEV come from the germline V gene (reference sequence). Trimming removed 0 bases from V and 5 bases from J, with 13 bases in between. In DNA form, the CDR3 reads TGTGCCAGCAGTTTATCTGGGGCCCCTTTGACTGAAGCTTTCTTT. Translation: CASSLSGAPLTEAFF.

The rearrangement uses TRBV5-4 and TRBJ1-1; 7 nucleotides agree with TRBD1. Germline CDR1 SGHNT, CDR2 YYREEE (reference sequence). There are 16 residues in the CDR3. The ends lost 2 bases at V and 1 base at J; junction bases unmatched: 8. For the CDR3, the DNA is TGTGCCAGCAGCTTACCTATAGGGGGCCCGAACACTGAAGCTTTCTTT. Amino acids: CASSLPIGGPNTEAFF.

The sample holds a few counts of this clone. The chain recombines TRBV7-2 with TRBJ2-2; 7 nucleotides align to TRBD2. The CDR3 has 14 amino acids. V dropped 8 bases and J dropped 1; count of bases not matched to a gene: 4. Germline V CDR1 and CDR2: SGHTA, FQGNSA. DNA of the CDR3: TGTGCCAGCGGAATAGCGGGGAACACCGGGGAGCTGTTTTTT. It yields the protein CASGIAGNTGELFF.

The CDR3 coding sequence is TGTGCCAGCAGCTTATTACCCGGGAATGAGCAGTTCTTC. Its protein is CASSLLPGNEQFF. This sequence joins TRBV7-9 and TRBJ2-1; no clear D. Trimming shortened V by 2 bases and J by 7 bases, and 9 bases separated the two germline ends. Germline CDR1 reads SEHNR; CDR2 reads FQNEAQ (reference sequence). The CDR3 loop spans 13 amino acids.

To note about this clone: The identical CDR3 is also encoded by other nucleotide sequences in the sample. The chain employs TRBV5-6 and TRBJ2-7, with TRBD1 as a possible D gene (6 bases). The V end lost 0 bases, the J end lost 2 bases, and 6 bases lay between the germline ends. The CDR3 length is 13 residues. The V gene's germline CDR1 is SGHDT and CDR2 YYEEEE. CDR3 residues: CASSLDRAYEQYF. In DNA, the CDR3 is TGTGCCAGCAGCTTGGACAGGGCCTACGAGCAGTACTTC. The full variable domain, with the rest looked up from reference TRBV5-6 and TRBJ2-7, is DAGVTQSPTHLIKTRGQQVTLRCSPKSGHDTVSWYQQALGQGPQFIFQYYEEEERQRGNFPDRFSGHQFPNYSSELNVNALLLGDSALYLCASSLDRAYEQYFGPGTRLTVT.

This chain uses TRBV2 with TRBJ1-1; no definite D call. The CDR3 spans 16 residues. Trimming shortened V by 1 base and J by 3 bases, and 15 bases separated the two germline ends. CDR1 SNHLY and CDR2 FYNNEI come from the germline V gene. The CDR3: CASSEEVQDLHTEAFF. CDR3 sequence (DNA): TGTGCCAGCAGTGAAGAAGTCCAGGATCTACACACTGAAGCTTTCTTT.

The chain is built from TRBV19 and TRBJ1-2; 7 bases match TRBD1. V lost 0 bases to trimming and J lost 7 bases; unmatched junction nucleotides: 5. The CDR3 runs to 14 residues. From germline, CDR1 is LNHDA and CDR2 SQIVND (reference sequence). The CDR3 DNA is TGTGCCAGTAGTATAGACCGACAGGGTTTTGGCTACACCTTC. Translated: CASSIDRQGFGYTF.

The rearrangement joins TRBV18 to TRBJ1-5; tentatively, D is TRBD1 (5 bases). Looked up from germline, CDR1 is KGHSH and CDR2 is LQKENI. The CDR3 runs 16 residues. V lost 0 bases and J lost 2, with 11 bases in between. The CDR3 here is CASSPPSGIGNQPQHF. For the CDR3, the DNA is TGTGCCAGCTCACCACCGTCAGGGATCGGCAATCAGCCCCAGCATTTT. The complete variable domain, with remaining parts taken from reference TRBV18 and TRBJ1-5, reads NAGVMQNPRHLVRRRGQEARLRCSPMKGHSHVYWYRQLPEEGLKFMVYLQKENIIDESGMPKERFSAEFPKEGPSILRIQQVVRGDSAAYFCASSPPSGIGNQPQHFGDGTRLSIL.

This clone showed up just once. The genes are TRBV29-1 and TRBJ2-1, with D tentatively TRBD2 (5 bases). Germline lookup yields CDR1 SQVTM and CDR2 ANQGSEA. CDR3 size: 18 residues. Trimming cost V 8 bases and J 6 bases, with 32 bases left between them. The CDR3: CSTDQAPQKPRAVNEQFF. DNA of the CDR3: TGCAGCACGGACCAGGCGCCACAAAAACCGAGGGCAGTCAATGAGCAGTTCTTC.

V gene TRBV6-2 or TRBV6-3 combines with J gene TRBJ2-5; D might be TRBD2 (6 bases). The CDR3 contains 19 residues. Per germline, CDR1 MNHEY and CDR2 SVGEGT. Trimming removed 6 bases from V and 4 bases from J, with 30 bases in between. The CDR3 sequence is CASSPGARIVLLGGETQYF. DNA of the CDR3: TGTGCCAGCAGCCCTGGAGCGAGGATCGTCCTGCTCGGGGGAGAGACCCAGTACTTC.

V gene TRBV6-2 or TRBV6-3 combines with J gene TRBJ2-2; 11 nucleotides agree with TRBD2. The CDR3 has 16 amino acids. Germline trimming cut 5 bases from V and 0 bases from J; bases unmatched to any gene: 2. Per the germline V gene, CDR1 is MNHEY and CDR2 is SVGEGT. The CDR3 region has the DNA TGTGCCAGCAGTGCTAGCGGGGGGCCGAACACCGGGGAGCTGTTTTTT. Its protein is CASSASGGPNTGELFF.

The genes are TRBV5-4 and TRBJ2-3, with 14 positions matching TRBD2. CDR3 length equals 18 residues. Per the germline V gene, CDR1 is SGHNT and CDR2 is YYREEE (reference sequence). Trimming cost V 0 bases and J 0 bases; bases outside gene matches: 3. CDR3 sequence (DNA): TGTGCCAGCAGCTTGGAGGGACTAGCGGGGGTTAGCACAGATACGCAGTATTTT. The encoded protein is CASSLEGLAGVSTDTQYF.

The chain couples TRBV7-8 to TRBJ1-2; D possibly corresponds to TRBD1 (5 bases). Deletions cut 4 bases from V and 8 bases from J, with 17 bases between. This CDR3 has 14 amino acids. Germline V gives CDR1 SGHVS, CDR2 FQNEAQ. The DNA of the CDR3 is TGTGCCAGCAGCTACACCGGAGGGGCGGGGGGCTACACCTTC. Protein: CASSYTGGAGGYTF.

V is TRBV10-3 and J is TRBJ2-1, with 10 bases identical to TRBD1. This CDR3 is built from 14 residues. Trimming removed 6 bases from V and 6 bases from J; junction bases left unmatched: 5. In germline, CDR1 is ENHRY, CDR2 SYGVKD. CDR3: CAISSGQGSNEQFF. CDR3 bases: TGTGCCATCAGCTCGGGACAGGGGTCCAATGAGCAGTTCTTC.

The V gene is TRBV4-2, the J gene TRBJ1-6; D perhaps matches TRBD1 (6 bases). The germline V gene has CDR1 LGHNA and CDR2 YNFKEQ. The CDR3 runs to 15 residues. The V end lost 1 base, the J end lost 5 bases, and 9 bases lay between the germline ends. CDR3 DNA: TGTGCCAGCAGCCAAGGACAGGTCAATAATTCACCCCTCCACTTT. This codes for CASSQGQVNNSPLHF.

V gene TRBV3-1 (or the pseudogene TRBV3-2) combines with J gene TRBJ2-5; 12 bases are a match to TRBD2. This CDR3 contains 17 residues. CDR1 is LGHDT and CDR2 is YNNKEL in the germline V gene (reference sequence). V lost 4 bases, J lost 5 bases, and 11 bases stayed unmatched. The CDR3 nucleotides are TGTGCCAGCAGCCCGTCTCGCTGGACTAGCGGGGCGGAGACCCAGTACTTC. Translation: CASSPSRWTSGAETQYF.

The V gene is TRBV7-3, the J gene TRBJ1-2, with 7 nucleotides matching TRBD1. Germline V gives CDR1 SGHTA, CDR2 FQGTGA. This CDR3 is 16 amino acids long. V was clipped by 5 bases and J by 7 bases; unmatched bases: 16. The CDR3 loop reads CASSQGLIGTVGGYTF. CDR3 nucleotide sequence: TGTGCCAGCAGCCAGGGGTTGATAGGGACAGTCGGTGGCTACACCTTC. The complete variable domain, with remaining parts taken from reference TRBV7-3 and TRBJ1-2, reads GAGVSQTPSNKVTEKGKYVELRCDPISGHTALYWYRQSLGQGPEFLIYFQGTGAADDSGLPNDRFFAVRPEGSVSTLKIQRTERGDSAVYLCASSQGLIGTVGGYTFGSGTRLTVV.

J is TRBJ2-7 and V is TRBV5-1; D gene uncertain. There are 14 residues in the CDR3. V lost 0 bases and J 1 base, leaving 8 bases between the germline ends. CDR1 and CDR2 from the germline V gene are SGHRS and YFSETQ. CDR3 residues: CASSLEARSYEQYF. CDR3 coding DNA: TGCGCCAGCAGCTTGGAAGCGAGATCCTACGAGCAGTACTTC.